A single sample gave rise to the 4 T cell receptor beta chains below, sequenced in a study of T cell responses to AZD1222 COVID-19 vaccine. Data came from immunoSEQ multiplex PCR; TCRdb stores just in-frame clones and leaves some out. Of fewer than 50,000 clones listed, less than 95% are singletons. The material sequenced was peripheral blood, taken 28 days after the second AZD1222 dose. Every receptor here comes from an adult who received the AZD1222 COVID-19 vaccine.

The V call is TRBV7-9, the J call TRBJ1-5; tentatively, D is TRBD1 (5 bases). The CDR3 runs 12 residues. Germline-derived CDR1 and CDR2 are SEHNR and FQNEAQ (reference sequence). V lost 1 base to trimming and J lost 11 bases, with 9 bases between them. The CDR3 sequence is CASSLDWTSQHF. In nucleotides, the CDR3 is TGTGCCAGCAGCTTAGATTGGACATCCCAGCATTTT. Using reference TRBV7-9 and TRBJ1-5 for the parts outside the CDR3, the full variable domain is DTGVSQNPRHKITKRGQNVTFRCDPISEHNRLYWYRQTLGQGPEFLTYFQNEAQLEKSRLLSDRFSAERPKGSFSTLEIQRTEQGDSAMYLCASSLDWTSQHFGDGTRLSIL.

The CDR3 coding sequence is TGTGCCAGCAGTTTTCTAACAGGGGATGGCTACACCTTC. Translating gives CASSFLTGDGYTF. The J gene is TRBJ1-2, the V gene TRBV6-5; 7 bases fit TRBD1. Germline V lookup: CDR1 MNHEY, CDR2 SVGAGI. V trimming: 4 bases; J trimming: 6 bases; junction bases outside the gene matches: 5. The CDR3 has 13 residues.

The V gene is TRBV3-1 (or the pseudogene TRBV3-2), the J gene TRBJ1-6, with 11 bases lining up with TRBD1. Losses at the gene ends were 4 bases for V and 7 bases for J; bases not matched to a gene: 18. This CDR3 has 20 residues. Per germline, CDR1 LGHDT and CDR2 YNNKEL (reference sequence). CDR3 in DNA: TGTGCCAGCAGCCTGGAATCCGGGACAGGGGGTGCCCGGGGGAATTCACCCCTCCACTTT. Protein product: CASSLESGTGGARGNSPLHF.

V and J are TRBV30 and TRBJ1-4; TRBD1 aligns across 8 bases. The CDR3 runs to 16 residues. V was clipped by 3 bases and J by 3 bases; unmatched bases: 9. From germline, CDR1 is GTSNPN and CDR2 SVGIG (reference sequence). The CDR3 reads CAWSRPKGQANEKLFF. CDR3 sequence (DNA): TGTGCCTGGAGCCGCCCAAAGGGACAGGCTAATGAAAAACTGTTTTTT.